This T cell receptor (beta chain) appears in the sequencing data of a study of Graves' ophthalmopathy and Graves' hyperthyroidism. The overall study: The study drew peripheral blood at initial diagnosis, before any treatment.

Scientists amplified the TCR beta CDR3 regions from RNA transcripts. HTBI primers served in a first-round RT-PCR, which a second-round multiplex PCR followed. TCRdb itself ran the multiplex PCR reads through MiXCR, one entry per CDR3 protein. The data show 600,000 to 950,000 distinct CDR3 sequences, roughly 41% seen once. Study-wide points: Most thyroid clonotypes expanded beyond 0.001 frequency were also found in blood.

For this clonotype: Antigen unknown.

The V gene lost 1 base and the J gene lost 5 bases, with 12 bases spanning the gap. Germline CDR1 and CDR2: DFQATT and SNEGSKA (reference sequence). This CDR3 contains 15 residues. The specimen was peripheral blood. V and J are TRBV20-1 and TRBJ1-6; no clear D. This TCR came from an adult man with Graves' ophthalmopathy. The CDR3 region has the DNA TGCAGTGCTAGAGCCGTACGGGAGAATAATTCACCCCTCCACTTT. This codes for CSARAVRENNSPLHF.